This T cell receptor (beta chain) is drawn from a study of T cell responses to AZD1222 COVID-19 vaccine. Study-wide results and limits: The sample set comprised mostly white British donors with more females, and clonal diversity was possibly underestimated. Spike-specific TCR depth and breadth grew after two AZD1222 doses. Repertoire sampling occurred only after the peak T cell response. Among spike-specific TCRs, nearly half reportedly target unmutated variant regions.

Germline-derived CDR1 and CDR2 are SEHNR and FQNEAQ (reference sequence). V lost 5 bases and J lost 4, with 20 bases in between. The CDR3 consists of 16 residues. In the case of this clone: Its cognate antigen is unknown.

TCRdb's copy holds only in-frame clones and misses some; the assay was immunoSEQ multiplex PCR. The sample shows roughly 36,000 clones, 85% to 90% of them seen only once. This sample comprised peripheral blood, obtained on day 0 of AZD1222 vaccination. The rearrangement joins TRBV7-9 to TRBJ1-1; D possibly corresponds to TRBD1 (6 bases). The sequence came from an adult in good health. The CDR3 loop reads CASSPSGGGLGTEAFF. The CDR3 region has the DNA TGTGCCAGCAGCCCCAGTGGGGGGGGGCTGGGCACTGAAGCTTTCTTT.